This entry is about one T cell receptor beta chain. The antigen remains unidentified. This entry is derived from a study of CD4 T cells in relation to SARS-CoV-2 and coronaviruses. Study-level background: The negative reference was HIV-1 Nef peptide pool or peptide-free culture. Points from the study as a whole: No donor gave both pre-pandemic and post-infection samples.

Profiling relied on immunoSEQ multiplex PCR, and the TCRdb table lists in-frame clones only, not all of them. The sample lists around 16,000 clones; approximately 78% were seen once. The CDR3 runs to 15 residues. Between the trimmed V and J ends, which lost 4 bases and 4 bases, there was a span of 16 bases. CDR1 LGHDT and CDR2 YNNKEL come from the germline V gene (reference sequence). Before the COVID-19 pandemic, during about 2010-2018, CD4+ T cells were taken from unexposed donors. The cells were cultured for about ten days before CD4+ T cells were isolated. Each well had a few million PBMCs in around 5% human AB serum with IL-2.

This sequence originates from a human donor in good health. The sample was CD4+ T cells from PBMCs, cultured in vitro. This chain connects TRBV3-1 (or the pseudogene TRBV3-2) to TRBJ2-5; D remains unclear. The CDR3 spells CASSLPSGRRETQYF. The CDR3 coding sequence is TGTGCCAGCAGCCTTCCCTCGGGTAGGAGAGAGACCCAGTACTTC.